This T cell receptor beta chain was sequenced during a study of response to subunit inactivated influenza vaccine. The study, taken as a whole, reports: Each seasonal flu vaccination may recruit only limited new T cells, authors suggested.

MiXCR, applied by TCRdb to the RT-PCR reads, yields one record per CDR3 protein. In the table there are a few hundred thousand distinct CDR3 sequences, about 15% of which are singletons. This clonotype was observed a few times. No antigen is known for it. This CDR3 has 11 amino acids. V was trimmed by 6 bases and J by 11 bases, leaving 13 bases between them. The TCR originated in a man aged 50 to 60 who received an inactivated influenza vaccine. Sequencing was performed on PBMCs from blood, taken roughly 12 days after vaccination. The genes are TRBV12-3 or TRBV12-4 and TRBJ1-1, with TRBD1 as a possible D gene (5 bases). The DNA of the CDR3 is TGTGCCAGCAGCTCAGGGTTGGGCGCTTTCTTT. Its translation: CASSSGLGAFF.